A selection of T cell receptor beta chains follows, all from one sample in a study of identical twins. One entry per CDR3 protein, called by TCRdb with MiXCR from the 5' RACE reads. Of about 900,000 distinct CDR3 sequences in the sample, about 12% were seen once. The same data also went into a second study, on yellow fever vaccine responses in identical twins.

The sample was PBMCs. These receptors were taken from a woman under 30 in good health. Each CDR3 is given with its conserved first and last residue. The D gene is left open where the match is weak. Some rows have no size entry. The others give once, few or many, or a class for an expanded clone.

15 | TRBJ1-1 | NA | TRBV12-3/TRBV12-4 | few | CASSFSVLRGGTSFF | TGTGCCAGCAGTTTCAGTGTCTTGAGGGGGGGTACGTCTTTCTTT
17 | TRBJ2-2 | TRBD2 | TRBV7-6 | NA | CASSLGTSVGYTGELFF | TGTGCCAGCAGCTTGGGAACTAGCGTGGGGTACACCGGGGAGCTGTTTTTT
12 | TRBJ1-1 | TRBD1 | TRBV12-3/TRBV12-4 | many | CASSPRTGEAFF | TGTGCCAGCAGTCCGCGGACAGGGGAAGCTTTCTTT
15 | TRBJ2-5 | NA | TRBV6-1 | few | CASADQREPQETQYF | TGTGCCAGCGCGGACCAACGAGAACCTCAAGAGACCCAGTACTTC
14 | TRBJ2-2 | TRBD2 | TRBV9 | many | CASSPGGVSGELFF | TGTGCCAGCAGCCCGGGGGGGGTATCCGGGGAGCTGTTTTTT
15 | TRBJ2-3 | NA | TRBV12-3/TRBV12-4 | few | CASSLSEHYTDTQYF | TGTGCCAGCAGTTTATCGGAGCACTACACAGATACGCAGTATTTT
16 | TRBJ2-2 | TRBD2 | TRBV5-1 | many | CASSHGTSGNTGELFF | TGCGCCAGCAGCCATGGGACTAGCGGGAACACCGGGGAGCTGTTTTTT
15 | TRBJ2-1 | TRBD1 | TRBV7-9 | NA | CASSQGQGTLDEQFF | TGTGCCAGCAGCCAAGGACAGGGGACACTCGATGAGCAGTTCTTC
14 | TRBJ1-5 | TRBD1 | TRBV12-3/TRBV12-4 | many | CASSGQGAGQPQHF | TGTGCCAGCAGCGGACAGGGGGCAGGTCAGCCCCAGCATTTT
17 | TRBJ2-3 | TRBD1 | TRBV29-1 | NA | CSVESVGTGVFTDTQYF | TGCAGCGTTGAATCGGTTGGGACAGGGGTTTTCACAGATACGCAGTATTTT
12 | TRBJ2-1 | NA | TRBV4-1 | many | CASSRGVYEQFF | TGCGCCAGCAGCCGCGGTGTGTATGAGCAGTTCTTC
15 | TRBJ1-5 | TRBD1 | TRBV18 | few | CASSPPNRGDQPQHF | TGTGCCAGCTCACCACCAAACAGGGGAGATCAGCCCCAGCATTTT
15 | TRBJ2-7 | TRBD2 | TRBV19 | NA | CASSISGGSSYEQYF | TGTGCCAGTAGTATAAGCGGGGGGAGCTCCTACGAGCAGTACTTC
14 | TRBJ2-7 | TRBD2 | TRBV3-1 | few | CASSQAGGIYEQYF | TGTGCCAGCAGCCAAGCGGGAGGCATCTACGAGCAGTACTTC
17 | TRBJ2-2 | NA | TRBV7-8 | NA | CASVRTRIRGGTGELFF | TGTGCCAGCGTAAGAACCCGGATCCGAGGGGGCACCGGGGAGCTGTTTTTT
16 | TRBJ1-1 | NA | TRBV19 | few | CASTPDSGAMNTEAFF | TGTGCCAGTACCCCTGATTCGGGGGCAATGAACACTGAAGCTTTCTTT
17 | TRBJ2-3 | TRBD2 | TRBV15 | NA | CATSGNIAGQGTDTQYF | TGTGCCACCAGCGGCAATATAGCGGGGCAGGGCACAGATACGCAGTATTTT
15 | TRBJ2-1 | NA | TRBV5-1 | many | CASRPRSSDFGEQFF | TGCGCCAGCAGACCGAGAAGTAGCGACTTCGGTGAGCAGTTCTTC
10 | TRBJ2-5 | NA | TRBV2 | few | CASSERASYF | TGTGCCAGCAGTGAAAGGGCGTCGTACTTC
11 | TRBJ2-3 | NA | TRBV10-2 | NA | CASIWTDTQYF | TGCGCCAGCATTTGGACAGATACGCAGTATTTT
13 | TRBJ1-1 | NA | TRBV29-1 | few | CSVGGDMNTEAFF | TGCAGCGTTGGGGGGGACATGAACACTGAAGCTTTCTTT
14 | TRBJ1-1 | NA | TRBV12-3/TRBV12-4 | many | CASSSAGWDTEAFF | TGTGCCAGCAGTTCGGCAGGGTGGGACACTGAAGCTTTCTTT
17 | TRBJ2-2 | NA | TRBV12-3/TRBV12-4 | NA | CASSLAVLVRNTGELFF | TGTGCCAGCAGTTTAGCGGTACTAGTTCGGAACACCGGGGAGCTGTTTTTT
14 | TRBJ2-7 | NA | TRBV29-1 | NA | CSVEDGQLSYEQYF | TGCAGCGTTGAAGATGGGCAGCTCTCCTACGAGCAGTACTTC
16 | TRBJ2-1 | NA | TRBV4-2 | NA | CASSQRRADSYNEQFF | TGTGCCAGCAGCCAGCGACGAGCGGACTCCTACAATGAGCAGTTCTTC
14 | TRBJ1-2 | NA | TRBV9 | few | CASSVPGRSSGYTF | TGTGCCAGCAGCGTACCGGGACGGTCGAGTGGCTACACCTTC
15 | TRBJ1-2 | TRBD1 | TRBV12-5 | few | CASGSGQGPNYGYTF | TGTGCTAGTGGTTCGGGACAGGGTCCTAACTATGGCTACACCTTC
16 | TRBJ2-7 | TRBD2 | TRBV10-3 | few | CAISESGLARTYEQYF | TGTGCCATCAGTGAGTCCGGACTAGCAAGGACCTACGAGCAGTACTTC
15 | TRBJ1-4 | TRBD1 | TRBV5-5 | NA | CASTNQGATNEKLFF | TGTGCCAGCACCAACCAGGGGGCTACTAATGAAAAACTGTTTTTT
13 | TRBJ1-3 | TRBD1 | TRBV12-3/TRBV12-4 | NA | CASSRQGRNTIYF | TGTGCCAGCAGTAGACAGGGGAGAAACACCATATATTTT
14 | TRBJ1-5 | TRBD1 | TRBV20-1 | NA | CSANTGGAGQPQHF | TGCAGTGCAAACACAGGGGGCGCAGGTCAGCCCCAGCATTTT
13 | TRBJ1-2 | NA | TRBV12-3/TRBV12-4 | many | CASSLERNYGYTF | TGTGCCAGCAGTTTAGAGAGGAACTATGGCTACACCTTC
14 | TRBJ2-1 | TRBD2 | TRBV12-3/TRBV12-4 | once | CASILAGVVNEQFF | TGTGCCAGCATACTAGCGGGAGTCGTCAATGAGCAGTTCTTC
16 | TRBJ2-3 | TRBD2 | TRBV7-6 | NA | CASSLAGGPYTDTQYF | TGTGCCAGCAGCTTAGCGGGAGGGCCCTACACAGATACGCAGTATTTT
8 | TRBJ2-5 | NA | TRBV12-3/TRBV12-4 | many | CASETQYF | TGTGCCTCGGAGACCCAGTACTTC
14 | TRBJ2-7 | TRBD2 | TRBV5-1 | few | CASSRLAEPPEQYF | TGCGCCAGCAGCAGACTAGCGGAACCACCTGAGCAGTACTTC
11 | TRBJ2-4 | NA | TRBV12-3/TRBV12-4 | NA | CASGGAAIQYF | TGTGCCAGCGGAGGAGCCGCCATTCAGTACTTC
16 | TRBJ2-1 | NA | TRBV24-1 | NA | CATSDQTRSSYNEQFF | TGTGCCACCAGTGATCAGACCAGAAGCTCCTACAATGAGCAGTTCTTC
16 | TRBJ2-2 | NA | TRBV24-1 | NA | CATSDLGTPGTGELFF | TGTGCCACCAGTGACCTAGGGACTCCGGGGACCGGGGAGCTGTTTTTT
11 | TRBJ1-1 | NA | TRBV29-1 | many | CSVEGNTEAFF | TGCAGCGTTGAAGGGAACACTGAAGCTTTCTTT
15 | TRBJ2-7 | NA | TRBV10-3 | NA | CAISDGIPPIYEQYF | TGTGCCATCAGTGATGGCATTCCCCCTATCTACGAGCAGTACTTC
17 | TRBJ2-3 | NA | TRBV5-1 | NA | CASSLVATLKTADTQYF | TGCGCCAGCAGCTTGGTGGCAACCTTAAAGACCGCAGATACGCAGTATTTT
18 | TRBJ2-2 | TRBD2 | TRBV7-3 | NA | CASSAPPGLAATTGELFF | TGTGCCAGCAGCGCACCTCCGGGACTAGCGGCGACCACCGGGGAGCTGTTTTTT
15 | TRBJ1-5 | TRBD1 | TRBV28 | many | CASSSEQGSNQPQHF | TGTGCCAGCAGTTCCGAACAGGGGAGCAATCAGCCCCAGCATTTT
15 | TRBJ2-5 | NA | TRBV4-2 | NA | CASSLEGGETETQYF | TGTGCCAGCAGCCTCGAAGGAGGGGAGACAGAGACCCAGTACTTC
16 | TRBJ2-1 | TRBD2 | TRBV7-6 | NA | CASSFAPSRGSNEQFF | TGTGCCAGCAGCTTCGCCCCGTCACGCGGGAGTAATGAGCAGTTCTTC
12 | TRBJ2-7 | NA | TRBV14 | NA | CASSQGRHEQYF | TGTGCCAGCAGCCAAGGGCGCCACGAGCAGTACTTC
16 | TRBJ2-6 | NA | TRBV20-1 | NA | CSARGNGPSGANVLTF | TGCAGTGCTAGAGGAAACGGGCCATCTGGGGCCAACGTCCTGACTTTC